A selection of T cell receptor beta chains follows, all from one sample in a study of T cells in Graves' hyperthyroidism and ophthalmopathy. TCRdb fed the multiplex PCR reads into MiXCR, producing one record per CDR3 protein. The sample consists of approximately 300,000 distinct CDR3 sequences, approximately 19% of them appearing once. Sequencing was carried out using blood. The source of these receptors is a man aged 45-65 years with Graves' ophthalmopathy. The CDR3 runs from the conserved cysteine through the conserved F or W. A D gene is named only where the DNA matches it firmly. Expanded clones are given a class, and other clones once, few, many or no size at all.

TGTGCCAGCAGCGCGCGGCAGGGGGGGGAGACTGAAGCTTTCTTT	CASSARQGGETEAFF	TRBV7-2	TRBJ1-1	TRBD1	.
TGCAGTGCTGAACCGCGCGACAGGATTTCCTACGAGCAGTACTTC	CSAEPRDRISYEQYF	TRBV20-1	TRBJ2-7	.	many
TGTGCCACCCGAGGACTAGCGGGAGCTGGGGAGCAGTTCTTC	CATRGLAGAGEQFF	TRBV2	TRBJ2-1	TRBD2	many
TGTGCCAGCAGGGGACTAGCGGGAGGTTTCTACAATGAGCAGTTCTTC	CASRGLAGGFYNEQFF	TRBV28	TRBJ2-1	TRBD2	many
TGTGCCAGCAGTGACGGGGCTAGCGGGGACCACAATGAGCAGTTCTTC	CASSDGASGDHNEQFF	TRBV6-4	TRBJ2-1	TRBD2	.
TGTGCCAGCAGCTTGCCCGACAACTCCAATGAGCAGTTCTTC	CASSLPDNSNEQFF	TRBV7-2	TRBJ2-1	.	few
TGTGCCAGCAGCTTAGAGACAGGGAACTACGAGCAGTACTTC	CASSLETGNYEQYF	TRBV11-2	TRBJ2-7	TRBD1	.
TGTGCCAGCATCATCCAATACAGGGCAGATACGCAGTATTTT	CASIIQYRADTQYF	TRBV6-1	TRBJ2-3	.	many
TGCAGTGCTAGAGCCGCCGGGACAAGCAATCAGCCCCAGCATTTT	CSARAAGTSNQPQHF	TRBV20-1	TRBJ1-5	.	.
TGTGCCAGCAGTTTAAGGCGCGCGTCGTCCTACGAGCAGTACTTC	CASSLRRASSYEQYF	TRBV28	TRBJ2-7	.	few
TGTGCCAGCAGTGAAGGGGTTGGGGAGCAGTACTTC	CASSEGVGEQYF	TRBV2	TRBJ2-7	.	many
TGTGCCAGCTCACAGAAGGCCCTAGACTATGGCTACACCTTC	CASSQKALDYGYTF	TRBV18	TRBJ1-2	.	.
TGTGCCAGCAGTAGGGTTTTCAATCAGCCCCAGCATTTT	CASSRVFNQPQHF	TRBV6-1	TRBJ1-5	.	many
TGTGCCAGCAGCTCCCAGACAGGGGCCTACGAGCAGTACTTC	CASSSQTGAYEQYF	TRBV11-2	TRBJ2-7	TRBD1	.
TGTGCCAGTAGTCAAGGGGGTACGCGCGTCTACGAGCAGTACTTC	CASSQGGTRVYEQYF	TRBV19	TRBJ2-7	.	few
TGTGCCGTCCCCGGGACAGGGTCGGTCTATGGCTACACCTTC	CAVPGTGSVYGYTF	TRBV6-1	TRBJ1-2	TRBD1	.
TGTGCCAGCAGCCAAGGGACGTCCGGGACAGTTGGGGAAAAACTGTTTTTT	CASSQGTSGTVGEKLFF	TRBV3-1	TRBJ1-4	TRBD1	.
TGCAGTGGGGTTCTCCTCGCGGGAGGAAGAGAGACCCAGTACTTC	CSGVLLAGGRETQYF	TRBV20-1	TRBJ2-5	TRBD2	many
TGTGCCAGCAGCTTAGGGGGGACAGGGTTGGACGAGCAGTACTTC	CASSLGGTGLDEQYF	TRBV7-9	TRBJ2-7	TRBD1	few
TGTGCCAGCAGCCCGGGAGTAGCAACCTACTCTGGAAACACCATATATTTT	CASSPGVATYSGNTIYF	TRBV9	TRBJ1-3	.	.
TGTGCCAGCAGGGGACGACAGGTGACAGATACGCAGTATTTT	CASRGRQVTDTQYF	TRBV6-1	TRBJ2-3	.	.
TGTGCCAGCAGTTTAGGGGGACCCACCTTTGAAGCTTTCTTT	CASSLGGPTFEAFF	TRBV28	TRBJ1-1	.	few
TGCGCCAGCAGCCCCGGGACAGCGTACTACGAGCAGTACTTC	CASSPGTAYYEQYF	TRBV5-1	TRBJ2-7	TRBD1	many
TGTGCCAGTAGGCGACAGCCACCTTGGGATGAGCAGTTCTTC	CASRRQPPWDEQFF	TRBV19	TRBJ2-1	.	many